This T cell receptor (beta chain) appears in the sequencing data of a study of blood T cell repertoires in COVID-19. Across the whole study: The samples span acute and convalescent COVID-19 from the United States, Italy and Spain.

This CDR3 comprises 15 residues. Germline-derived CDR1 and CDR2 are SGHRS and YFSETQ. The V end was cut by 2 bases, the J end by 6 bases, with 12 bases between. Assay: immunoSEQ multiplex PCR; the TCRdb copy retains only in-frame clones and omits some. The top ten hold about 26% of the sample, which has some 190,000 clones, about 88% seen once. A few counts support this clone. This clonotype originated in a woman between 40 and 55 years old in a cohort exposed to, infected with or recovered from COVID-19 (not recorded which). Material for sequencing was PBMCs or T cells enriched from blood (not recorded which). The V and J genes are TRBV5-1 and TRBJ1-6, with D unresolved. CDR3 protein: CASSLALLGNSPLHF. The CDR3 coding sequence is TGCGCCAGCAGCTTAGCGCTTCTGGGTAATTCACCCCTCCACTTT.